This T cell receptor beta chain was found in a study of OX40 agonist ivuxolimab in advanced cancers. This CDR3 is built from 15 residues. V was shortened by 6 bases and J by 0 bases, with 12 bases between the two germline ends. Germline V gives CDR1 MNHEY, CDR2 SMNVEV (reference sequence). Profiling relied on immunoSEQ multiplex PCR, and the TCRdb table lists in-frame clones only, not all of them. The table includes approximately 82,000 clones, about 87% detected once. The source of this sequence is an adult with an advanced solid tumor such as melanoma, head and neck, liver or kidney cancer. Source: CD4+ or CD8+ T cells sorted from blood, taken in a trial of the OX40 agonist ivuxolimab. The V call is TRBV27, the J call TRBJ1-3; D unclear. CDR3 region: CASSPDSGSGNTIYF. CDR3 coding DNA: TGTGCCAGCAGCCCCGATTCGGGCTCTGGAAACACCATATATTTT.